These 7 T cell receptor beta chains share one sample of origin, sequenced in a study of regulatory dendritic cells for organ transplantation. Assay used: immunoSEQ multiplex PCR; TCRdb lists only in-frame clones, some missing. The sample lists 25,000 to 30,000 clones, approximately 81% occurring once. The sample consisted of naive CD8+ T cells from blood. Subset in this sample: CD45RA+ naive T cells. The receptors come from a human donor in good health.

V and J are TRBV7-9 and TRBJ2-3, with 12 bases matching TRBD2. Germline V CDR1 and CDR2: SEHNR, FQNEAQ (reference sequence). The CDR3 is 17 residues long. V lost 4 bases to trimming and J lost 4 bases; unmatched junction nucleotides: 9. The CDR3 DNA is TGTGCCAGCAGCTGGGGGACTAGCGGGTCAACGGCAGATACGCAGTATTTT. This encodes CASSWGTSGSTADTQYF.

V gene TRBV6-6 combines with J gene TRBJ1-6; D might be TRBD1 (5 bases). The germline V gene has CDR1 MNHNY and CDR2 SVGAGI (reference sequence). The CDR3 is 16 amino acids. Trimming removed 7 bases at V and 6 bases at J, with 19 bases between. This CDR3 reads CASTLGPGLSNSPLHF. CDR3 sequence (DNA): TGTGCCAGCACTTTAGGGCCGGGACTGAGTAATTCACCCCTCCACTTT.

This clone was seen more than once but under ten times. This chain links TRBV4-1 with TRBJ1-1, with D tentatively TRBD1 (5 bases). Germline loops: CDR1 MGHRA, CDR2 YSYEKL. The CDR3 sequence is 14 residues long. The V and J ends lost 1 base and 0 bases respectively, with 6 bases between them. The CDR3 sequence: CASSQGQMNTEAFF. The CDR3, as DNA: TGCGCCAGCAGCCAAGGACAGATGAACACTGAAGCTTTCTTT.

This clone appeared a single time. The chain has TRBV11-3 and TRBJ2-3, with 10 positions matching TRBD2. V was clipped by 5 bases and J by 2 bases; unmatched bases: 4. Germline lookup yields CDR1 SGHNT and CDR2 YENEEA. The CDR3 consists of 15 residues. CDR3 sequence reads: CASSISGGYTDTQYF. CDR3 sequence (DNA): TGTGCCAGCAGCATTAGCGGGGGGTACACAGATACGCAGTATTTT. The complete variable domain, with remaining parts taken from reference TRBV11-3 and TRBJ2-3, reads EAGVVQSPRYKIIEKKQPVAFWCNPISGHNTLYWYLQNLGQGPELLIRYENEEAVDDSQLPKDRFSAERLKGVDSTLKIQPAELGDSAVYLCASSISGGYTDTQYFGPGTRLTVL.

V and J are TRBV5-1 and TRBJ2-7; 11 bases match TRBD2. The V gene end was trimmed by 1 base and the J gene end by 4 bases; junction bases not matched to a gene: 4. The CDR3 loop spans 15 amino acids. The germline V gene has CDR1 SGHRS and CDR2 YFSETQ. CDR3 sequence (DNA): TGCGCCAGCAGCTTGTCTAGCGGGGGGAGATACGAGCAGTACTTC. It is translated as CASSLSSGGRYEQYF.

The genes are TRBV2 and TRBJ2-1; 7 bases match TRBD1. The CDR3 consists of 14 residues. The junction had 2 bases not matched to a gene; V was cut back by 2 bases and J by 4 bases. CDR1 is SNHLY, CDR2 FYNNEI, per germline. The CDR3 sequence: CASSETRGYNEQFF. DNA of the CDR3: TGTGCCAGCAGTGAAACCAGGGGGTACAATGAGCAGTTCTTC. The full variable domain, with the rest looked up from reference TRBV2 and TRBJ2-1, is EPEVTQTPSHQVTQMGQEVILRCVPISNHLYFYWYRQILGQKVEFLVSFYNNEISEKSEIFDDQFSVERPDGSNFTLKIRSTKLEDSAMYFCASSETRGYNEQFFGPGTRLTVL.

The chain is built from TRBV11-3 and TRBJ2-3, with 13 bases matching TRBD2. This CDR3 comprises 19 residues. Looked up from germline, CDR1 is SGHNT and CDR2 is YENEEA. V was pared by 5 bases and J by 2 bases, with 13 bases of the junction left unmatched. CDR3 protein: CASSTRTSGGPLNTDTQYF. The CDR3 coding sequence is TGTGCCAGCAGCACACGGACTAGCGGGGGCCCGCTCAACACAGATACGCAGTATTTT.